This is a list of T cell receptor beta chains from one sample in a study of T-cell memory formation after mild COVID-19. TCRdb independently ran MiXCR on the 5' RACE reads; one entry per CDR3 protein. Of some 600,000 distinct CDR3 sequences in the sample, around 16% were seen once. The specimen sequenced was PBMCs or a T cell subset sorted from them (not recorded which). These receptors were taken from an adult woman who had mild COVID-19 (a few samples of this study predate the infection). Cell type and time point are not known. Each CDR3 is given with its conserved first and last residue. The D gene is left open where the match is weak. Clone sizes are given selectively: once, few, many, or a class where the clone is expanded.

CDR3nt	CDR3aa	d_gene	abundance	v_gene	j_gene
TGTGCCAGCAGCCCCGGGACTAGCGGCGGTCCGAACACCGGGGAGCTGTTTTTT	CASSPGTSGGPNTGELFF	TRBD2	few	TRBV7-2	TRBJ2-2
TGCGCCAGCAAATCCGGGACAGGGTACGAGCAGTACTTC	CASKSGTGYEQYF	TRBD1	.	TRBV5-1	TRBJ2-7
TGTGCCAGCAGCCGAGCGGGTAACTCCTACAATGAGCAGTTCTTC	CASSRAGNSYNEQFF	.	few	TRBV7-9	TRBJ2-1
TGTGCCAGCAGCACCCGGGGAGGCCCGGGAGGCTACACCTTC	CASSTRGGPGGYTF	.	.	TRBV7-2	TRBJ1-2
TGCAGCGCTCTTATGTTAGGACAGACCACCGGGGAGCTGTTTTTT	CSALMLGQTTGELFF	.	.	TRBV29-1	TRBJ2-2
TGTGCCAGCAGCCAACCGGGACTTGGGGGGGAGACCCAGTACTTC	CASSQPGLGGETQYF	.	.	TRBV4-2	TRBJ2-5
TGCGCCAGCAGCTTGGGAGGTGTTGGGAACACTGAAGCTTTCTTT	CASSLGGVGNTEAFF	.	.	TRBV5-1	TRBJ1-1
TGTGCCAGCAGCCCAGGACGGCACAATGAGCAGTTCTTC	CASSPGRHNEQFF	.	.	TRBV7-2	TRBJ2-1
TGTGCCAGCAGCTTGGATCTCGTACAGGGGATCTATGGCTACACCTTC	CASSLDLVQGIYGYTF	TRBD1	.	TRBV5-4	TRBJ1-2
TGTGCCAGCAGCCCCGGGGTATGGCTAGCCAAAAACATTCAGTACTTC	CASSPGVWLAKNIQYF	.	.	TRBV7-2	TRBJ2-4
TGTGCCAGCAGGCTAGATATTGGCAATCAGCCCCAGCATTTT	CASRLDIGNQPQHF	.	.	TRBV12-3/TRBV12-4	TRBJ1-5
TGCGCCAGCAGCTTGGCTACAGGACAGCTAAATTCACCCCTCCACTTT	CASSLATGQLNSPLHF	.	few	TRBV5-1	TRBJ1-6
TGTGCTAGTGGCCCAGGGAGGACAGGGGTGAAGACCCAGTACTTC	CASGPGRTGVKTQYF	TRBD1	.	TRBV12-5	TRBJ2-5
TGTGCCAGTAGTACCTCCGGGACAGGGATCTACGAGCAGTACTTC	CASSTSGTGIYEQYF	TRBD1	few	TRBV19	TRBJ2-7
TGCGCCAGCAGCCAAGGGTTGACGGACAGGGGAAGACACGAGCAGTACTTC	CASSQGLTDRGRHEQYF	TRBD1	few	TRBV4-1	TRBJ2-7
TGTGCCAGCAGTTACTCTTTCCGGGAAGATACGCAGTATTTT	CASSYSFREDTQYF	.	.	TRBV6-2/TRBV6-3	TRBJ2-3
TGTGCCAGCAGTTACCCGAAGGCTAGCGGCTACAATGAGCAGTTCTTC	CASSYPKASGYNEQFF	TRBD2	few	TRBV6-5	TRBJ2-1
TGTGCCAGCAGCCCCAGCGGGACTTCTCACGAGCAGTACTTC	CASSPSGTSHEQYF	TRBD2	.	TRBV11-2	TRBJ2-7
TGTGCCAGCAGCTTGGACAGGTACACTGAAGCTTTCTTT	CASSLDRYTEAFF	.	.	TRBV5-6	TRBJ1-1
TGTGCCAGCAGTCCCCTCTCACACGAAAAGAAGTACTCTGGAAACACCATATATTTT	CASSPLSHEKKYSGNTIYF	.	.	TRBV27	TRBJ1-3
TGCAGTGCTACACCCATCGGGGAGATTTTAGAGACCCAGTACTTC	CSATPIGEILETQYF	.	.	TRBV20-1	TRBJ2-5
TGTGGCAGCAGTGAATGGGCAGGGGAAGACGAGCAGTACTTC	CGSSEWAGEDEQYF	.	.	TRBV25-1	TRBJ2-7
TGTGCCAGCAGCGGCGGGACAGGGGATTACGAGCAGTACTTC	CASSGGTGDYEQYF	TRBD1	.	TRBV7-6	TRBJ2-7
TGTGCCAGCAGCTTTAGCGGGAAGGTGGGAAATGAGCAGTTCTTC	CASSFSGKVGNEQFF	TRBD2	.	TRBV7-9	TRBJ2-1
TGTGCCAGCAGCTTAGATTCTCCGCGGTATAGCACAGATACGCAGTATTTT	CASSLDSPRYSTDTQYF	.	.	TRBV7-9	TRBJ2-3
TGTGCCAGCAGCGTAATCGCTTCGGGGGAAACTGAAGCTTTCTTT	CASSVIASGETEAFF	.	.	TRBV9	TRBJ1-1
TGTGCCAGCTATCTAAAGGGACAGGGGAAGACTGAAGCTTTCTTT	CASYLKGQGKTEAFF	TRBD1	.	TRBV14	TRBJ1-1
TGTGCCAGCAGCTTCGGGGGCGCGAGAGGCTACACCTTC	CASSFGGARGYTF	.	.	TRBV5-4	TRBJ1-2
TGTGCCAGCAGAGGACAGGGAACCTCCTACGAGCAGTACTTC	CASRGQGTSYEQYF	TRBD1	.	TRBV6-6	TRBJ2-7
TGTGCCAGCAGCTTAGGACCCTCCTCGACTAGCGGGGCCAATGAGCAGTTCTTC	CASSLGPSSTSGANEQFF	TRBD2	.	TRBV7-6	TRBJ2-1